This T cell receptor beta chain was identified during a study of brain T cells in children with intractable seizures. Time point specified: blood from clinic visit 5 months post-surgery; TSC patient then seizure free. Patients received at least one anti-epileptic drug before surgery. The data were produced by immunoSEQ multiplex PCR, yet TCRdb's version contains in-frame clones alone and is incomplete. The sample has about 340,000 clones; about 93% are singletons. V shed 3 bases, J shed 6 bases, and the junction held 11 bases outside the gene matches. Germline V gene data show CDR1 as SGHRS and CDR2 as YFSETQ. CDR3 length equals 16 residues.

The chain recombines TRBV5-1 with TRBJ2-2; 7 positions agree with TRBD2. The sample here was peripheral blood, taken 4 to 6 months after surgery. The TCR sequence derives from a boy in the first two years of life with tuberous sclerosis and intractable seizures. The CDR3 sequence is CASSSTSVPFAGELFF. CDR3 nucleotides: TGCGCCAGCAGCTCTACTAGCGTCCCTTTCGCCGGGGAGCTGTTTTTT.